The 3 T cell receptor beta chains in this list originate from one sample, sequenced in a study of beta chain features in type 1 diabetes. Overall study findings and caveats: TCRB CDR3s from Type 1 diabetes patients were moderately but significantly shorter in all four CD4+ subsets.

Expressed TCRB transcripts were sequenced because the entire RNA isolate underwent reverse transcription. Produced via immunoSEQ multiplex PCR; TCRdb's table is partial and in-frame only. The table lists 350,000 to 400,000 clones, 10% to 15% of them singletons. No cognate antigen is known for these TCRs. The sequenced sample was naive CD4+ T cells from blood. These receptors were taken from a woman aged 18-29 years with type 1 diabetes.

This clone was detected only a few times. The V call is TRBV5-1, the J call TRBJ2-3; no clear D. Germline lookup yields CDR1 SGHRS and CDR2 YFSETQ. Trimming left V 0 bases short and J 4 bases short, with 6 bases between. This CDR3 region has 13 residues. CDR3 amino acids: CASSLARADTQYF. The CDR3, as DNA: TGCGCCAGCAGCTTGGCCCGGGCAGATACGCAGTATTTT.

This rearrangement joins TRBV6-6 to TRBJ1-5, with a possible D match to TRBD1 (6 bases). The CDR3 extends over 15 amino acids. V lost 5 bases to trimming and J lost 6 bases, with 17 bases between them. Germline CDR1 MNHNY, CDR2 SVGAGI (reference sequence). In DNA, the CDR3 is TGTGCCAGCAGTCCAGGGAGGGGGAAGAGTCAGCCCCAGCATTTT. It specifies CASSPGRGKSQPQHF.

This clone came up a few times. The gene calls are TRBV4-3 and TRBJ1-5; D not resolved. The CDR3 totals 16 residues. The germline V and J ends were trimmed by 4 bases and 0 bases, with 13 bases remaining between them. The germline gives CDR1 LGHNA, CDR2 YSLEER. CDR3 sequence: CASSPRWAVSNQPQHF. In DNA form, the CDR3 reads TGCGCCAGCAGCCCCCGTTGGGCAGTTAGCAATCAGCCCCAGCATTTT.